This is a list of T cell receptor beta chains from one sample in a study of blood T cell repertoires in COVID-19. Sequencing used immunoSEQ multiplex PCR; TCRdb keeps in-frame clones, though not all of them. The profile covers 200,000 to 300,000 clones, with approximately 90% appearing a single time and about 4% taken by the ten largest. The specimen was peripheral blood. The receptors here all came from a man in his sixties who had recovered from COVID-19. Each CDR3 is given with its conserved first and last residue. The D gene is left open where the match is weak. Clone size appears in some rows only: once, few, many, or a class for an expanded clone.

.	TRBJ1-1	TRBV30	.	CAWRGRMNTEAFF	TGTGCCTGGAGAGGCAGGATGAACACTGAAGCTTTCTTT
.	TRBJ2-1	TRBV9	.	CASSETGVQFF	TGTGCCAGCAGTGAGACGGGGGTTCAGTTCTTC
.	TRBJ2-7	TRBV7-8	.	CASSLDGGLSYEQYF	TGTGCCAGCAGCTTAGATGGGGGCCTCTCCTACGAGCAGTACTTC
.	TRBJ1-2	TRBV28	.	CASSPREYGYTF	TGTGCCAGCAGTCCGCGGGAATATGGCTACACCTTC
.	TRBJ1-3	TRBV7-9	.	CASSMSSGNTIYF	TGTGCCAGCAGTATGAGCTCTGGAAACACCATATATTTT
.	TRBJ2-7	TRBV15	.	CATSRGRGSSYEQYF	TGTGCCACCAGCAGAGGCCGGGGGTCCTCCTACGAGCAGTACTTC
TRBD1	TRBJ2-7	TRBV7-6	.	CASSLGGTGGAGEQYF	TGTGCCAGCAGCTTAGGTGGGACAGGGGGCGCGGGCGAGCAGTACTTC
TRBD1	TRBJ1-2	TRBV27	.	CARPVPGTGLSYGYTF	TGTGCCAGACCTGTTCCCGGGACAGGGCTTAGCTATGGCTACACCTTC
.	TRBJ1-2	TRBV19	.	CASTIGGDYTF	TGTGCCAGTACCATTGGGGGCGACTACACCTTC
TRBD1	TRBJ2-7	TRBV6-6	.	CASKGQGKGEQYF	TGTGCCAGCAAGGGACAGGGCAAGGGGGAGCAGTACTTC
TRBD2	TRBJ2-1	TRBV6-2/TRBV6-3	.	CASSYSVLAGGNEQFF	TGTGCCAGCAGTTACTCGGTGCTAGCGGGGGGGAATGAGCAGTTCTTC
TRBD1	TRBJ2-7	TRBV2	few	CATTWDSSYEQYF	TGTGCCACGACCTGGGACAGCTCCTACGAGCAGTACTTC
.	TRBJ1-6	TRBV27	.	CASSSGISYNSPLHF	TGTGCCAGCAGTTCGGGGATCTCCTATAATTCACCCCTCCACTTT
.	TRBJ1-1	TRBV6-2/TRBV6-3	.	CASSLSGDTEAFF	TGTGCCAGCAGTCTCTCAGGTGACACTGAAGCTTTCTTT
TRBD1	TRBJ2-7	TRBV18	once	CASSPLTGGESSYEQYF	TGTGCCAGCTCACCGCTGACAGGGGGCGAGAGCTCCTACGAGCAGTACTTC
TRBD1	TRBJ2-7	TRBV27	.	CASSFRGQGPYEQYF	TGTGCCAGCAGTTTTAGGGGACAGGGTCCCTACGAGCAGTACTTC
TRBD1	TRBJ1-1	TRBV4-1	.	CASSRGQGALNTEAFF	TGCGCCAGCAGCCGTGGACAGGGGGCTTTGAACACTGAAGCTTTCTTT
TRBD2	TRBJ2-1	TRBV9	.	CASRETGGKYNEQFF	TGTGCCAGCCGGGAGACGGGGGGGAAGTACAATGAGCAGTTCTTC
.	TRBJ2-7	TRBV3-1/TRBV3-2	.	CASSRGRVTYEQYF	TGTGCCAGCAGCCGTGGCCGGGTGACCTACGAGCAGTACTTC
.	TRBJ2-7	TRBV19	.	CASSIGNRPYEQYF	TGTGCCAGTAGTATCGGAAACAGGCCCTACGAGCAGTACTTC
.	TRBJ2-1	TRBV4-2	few	CASSHLGPSNEQFF	TGTGCCAGCAGCCACCTGGGCCCCTCCAATGAGCAGTTCTTC
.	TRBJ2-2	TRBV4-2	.	CASSQRQAANTGELFF	TGTGCCAGCAGCCAAAGACAGGCAGCGAACACCGGGGAGCTGTTTTTT
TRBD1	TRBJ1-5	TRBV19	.	CASSKTGGHNQPQHF	TGTGCCAGTAGTAAGACAGGGGGGCACAATCAGCCCCAGCATTTT
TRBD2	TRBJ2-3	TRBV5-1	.	CASERGGTDTQYF	TGCGCCAGCGAGCGGGGGGGCACAGATACGCAGTATTTT
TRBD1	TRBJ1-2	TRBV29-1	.	CSARDRGYESGGYTF	TGCAGCGCACGGGACAGGGGGTATGAGAGCGGTGGCTACACCTTC
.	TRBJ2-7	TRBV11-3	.	CASGYEEEQYF	TGTGCCAGCGGATACGAGGAGGAGCAGTACTTC
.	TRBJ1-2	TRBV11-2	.	CASSLEAVRLYGYTF	TGTGCCAGCAGCTTAGAGGCGGTCAGACTCTATGGCTACACCTTC
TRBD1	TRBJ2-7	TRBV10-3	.	CATRLGQGPSYEQYF	TGTGCCACGAGACTCGGACAGGGGCCAAGTTACGAGCAGTACTTC
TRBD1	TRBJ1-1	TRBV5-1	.	CASSPGQGMNTEAFF	TGCGCCAGCAGCCCGGGACAGGGGATGAACACTGAAGCTTTCTTT
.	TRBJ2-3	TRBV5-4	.	CASSLARATSNTQYF	TGTGCCAGCAGCTTGGCGCGAGCTACCTCAAATACGCAGTATTTT
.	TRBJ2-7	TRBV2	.	CASSPGGQLFYEQYF	TGTGCCAGCAGCCCAGGGGGGCAATTATTCTACGAGCAGTACTTC
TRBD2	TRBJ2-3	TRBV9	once	CASSVGSLVAGGLLDTQYF	TGTGCCAGCAGCGTAGGGTCGCTGGTAGCGGGGGGGCTTCTAGATACGCAGTATTTT
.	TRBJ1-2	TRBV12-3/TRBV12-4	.	CASLGVNYGYTF	TGTGCCAGCCTCGGGGTTAACTATGGCTACACCTTC
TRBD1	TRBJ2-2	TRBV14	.	CASSLNRDRVTGELFF	TGTGCCAGCAGCCTGAACCGGGACAGGGTAACCGGGGAGCTGTTTTTT
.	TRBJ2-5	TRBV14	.	CASSQGLAFQETQYF	TGTGCCAGCAGCCAAGGGCTAGCCTTCCAAGAGACCCAGTACTTC
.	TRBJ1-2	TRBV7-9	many	CASSPSPADTRLAF	TGTGCCAGCAGCCCTAGTCCGGCGGACACGAGGTTGGCCTTC
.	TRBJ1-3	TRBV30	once	CAWSGQYGNTIYF	TGTGCCTGGAGTGGACAGTACGGAAACACCATATATTTT
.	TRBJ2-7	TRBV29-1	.	CSVRTGSAYEQYF	TGCAGCGTTAGAACAGGCTCTGCCTACGAGCAGTACTTC
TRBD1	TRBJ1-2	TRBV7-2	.	CASSADRVRGYTF	TGTGCCAGCAGCGCGGACAGGGTGCGAGGCTACACCTTC
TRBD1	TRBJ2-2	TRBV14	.	CASSPRDRGDGGELFF	TGTGCCAGCAGCCCCCGGGACAGGGGGGATGGCGGGGAGCTGTTTTTT
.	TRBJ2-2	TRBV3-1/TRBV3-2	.	CASSQVMASVNTGELFF	TGTGCCAGCAGCCAGGTCATGGCGAGCGTGAACACCGGGGAGCTGTTTTTT